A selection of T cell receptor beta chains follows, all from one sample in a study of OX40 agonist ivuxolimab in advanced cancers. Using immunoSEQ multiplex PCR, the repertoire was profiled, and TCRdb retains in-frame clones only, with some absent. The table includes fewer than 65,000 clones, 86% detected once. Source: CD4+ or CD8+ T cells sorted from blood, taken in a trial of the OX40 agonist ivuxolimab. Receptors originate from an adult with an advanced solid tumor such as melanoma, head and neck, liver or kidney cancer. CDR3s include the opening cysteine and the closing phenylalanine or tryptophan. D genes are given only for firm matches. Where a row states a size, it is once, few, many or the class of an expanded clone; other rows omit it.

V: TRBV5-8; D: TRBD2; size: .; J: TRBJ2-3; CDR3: CARDTSGNIDTQYF; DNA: TGTGCCAGGGATACTAGCGGGAATATAGATACGCAGTATTTT
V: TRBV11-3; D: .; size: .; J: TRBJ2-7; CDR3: CASSETGAADEQYF; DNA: TGTGCCAGCAGCGAAACCGGGGCAGCCGACGAGCAGTACTTC
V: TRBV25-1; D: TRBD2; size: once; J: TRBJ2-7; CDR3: CASSEYTSGRINEQYF; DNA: TGTGCCAGCAGTGAATATACTAGCGGGAGAATCAACGAGCAGTACTTC
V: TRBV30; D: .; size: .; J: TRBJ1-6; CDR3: CAWGKSSVPNSPLHF; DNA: TGTGCCTGGGGCAAGTCGTCTGTTCCCAATTCACCCCTCCACTTT
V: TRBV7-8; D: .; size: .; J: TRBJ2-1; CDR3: CASSLEGEQFF; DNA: TGTGCCAGCAGCTTAGAGGGTGAGCAGTTCTTC
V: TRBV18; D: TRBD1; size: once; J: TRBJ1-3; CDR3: CASSLQGADGNTIYF; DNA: TGTGCCAGCTCACTGCAGGGGGCTGATGGAAACACCATATATTTT
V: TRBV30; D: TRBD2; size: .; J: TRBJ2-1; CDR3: CAWSKGSGAYNEQFF; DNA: TGTGCCTGGAGTAAAGGGAGCGGGGCTTACAATGAGCAGTTCTTC
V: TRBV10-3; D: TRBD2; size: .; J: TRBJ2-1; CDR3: CAISMGLAGDEQFF; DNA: TGTGCCATCAGTATGGGACTAGCGGGAGATGAGCAGTTCTTC
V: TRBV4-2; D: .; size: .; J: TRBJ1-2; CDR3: CASSQDVRVGYGYTF; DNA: TGTGCCAGCAGCCAAGATGTCAGGGTAGGCTATGGCTACACCTTC
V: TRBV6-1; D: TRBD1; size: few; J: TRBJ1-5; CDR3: CATTPGQGNQPQHF; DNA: TGTGCCACCACCCCCGGACAGGGCAATCAGCCCCAGCATTTT
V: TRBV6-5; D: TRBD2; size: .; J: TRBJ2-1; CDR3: CASSYASGDNEQFF; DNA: TGTGCCAGCAGTTACGCTAGCGGAGACAATGAGCAGTTCTTC
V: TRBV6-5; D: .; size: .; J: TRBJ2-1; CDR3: CASRTGTPQRNEQFF; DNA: TGTGCCAGCAGGACCGGGACCCCCCAGAGGAATGAGCAGTTCTTC
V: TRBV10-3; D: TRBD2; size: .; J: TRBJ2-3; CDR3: CAITSGRGDTQYF; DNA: TGTGCCATTACTAGCGGGAGAGGAGATACGCAGTATTTT
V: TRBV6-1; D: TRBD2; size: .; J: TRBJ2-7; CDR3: CASSGTSGSYSYEQYF; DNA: TGTGCCAGCAGTGGAACTAGCGGGAGTTACTCCTACGAGCAGTACTTC
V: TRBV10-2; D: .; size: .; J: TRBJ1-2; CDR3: CASSGSSYGYTF; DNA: TGCGCCAGCAGTGGGAGTTCTTATGGCTACACCTTC
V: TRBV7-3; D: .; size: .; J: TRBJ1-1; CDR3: CASSLNTGRNTEAFF; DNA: TGTGCCAGCAGCTTAAATACAGGAAGAAACACTGAAGCTTTCTTT
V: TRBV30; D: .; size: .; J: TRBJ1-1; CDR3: CAWSVFWGSTEAFF; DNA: TGTGCCTGGAGTGTTTTCTGGGGTAGCACTGAAGCTTTCTTT
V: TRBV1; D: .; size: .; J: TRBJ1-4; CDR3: CTSSQDSGTTNEKLFF; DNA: TGCACCAGCAGCCAAGATAGCGGGACAACTAATGAAAAACTGTTTTTT
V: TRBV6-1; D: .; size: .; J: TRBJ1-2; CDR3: CASSADRIYGYTF; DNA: TGTGCCAGCAGTGCAGACAGGATATATGGCTACACCTTC
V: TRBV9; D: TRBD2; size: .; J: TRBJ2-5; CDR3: CASTRRGAIEETQYF; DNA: TGTGCCAGCACCCGGCGGGGGGCGATTGAAGAGACCCAGTACTTC
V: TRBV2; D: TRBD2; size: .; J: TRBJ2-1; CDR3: CASRGTSFTSEQFF; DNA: TGTGCCAGCAGGGGGACTAGCTTCACCAGTGAGCAGTTCTTC
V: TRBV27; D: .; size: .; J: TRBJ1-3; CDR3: CASSPQASGNTIYF; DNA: TGTGCCAGCAGCCCCCAGGCCTCTGGAAACACCATATATTTT
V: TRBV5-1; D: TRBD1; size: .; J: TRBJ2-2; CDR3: CASSRGQTPGELFF; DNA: TGCGCCAGCAGCAGGGGACAGACACCCGGGGAGCTGTTTTTT
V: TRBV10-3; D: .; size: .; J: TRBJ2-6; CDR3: CAISELPSDSGANVLTF; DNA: TGTGCCATCAGTGAGCTCCCGTCGGACTCTGGGGCCAACGTCCTGACTTTC
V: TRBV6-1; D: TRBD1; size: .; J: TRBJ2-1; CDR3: CASSEPGQSVGGFF; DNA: TGTGCCAGCAGTGAACCGGGACAGTCGGTCGGTGGGTTCTTC
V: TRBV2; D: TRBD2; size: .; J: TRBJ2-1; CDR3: CASRRGLAGGSGEQFF; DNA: TGTGCCAGCAGGAGGGGACTAGCGGGAGGGTCGGGTGAGCAGTTCTTC
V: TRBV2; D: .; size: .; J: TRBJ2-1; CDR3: CASRYRVTPNEQFF; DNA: TGTGCCAGCAGGTATCGCGTAACTCCTAATGAGCAGTTCTTC
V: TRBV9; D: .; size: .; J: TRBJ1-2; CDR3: CASSVGKDPGLEVYGYTF; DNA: TGTGCCAGCAGCGTAGGAAAAGATCCGGGACTGGAAGTCTATGGCTACACCTTC
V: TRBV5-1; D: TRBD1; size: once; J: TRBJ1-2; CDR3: CASKGQGANYGYTF; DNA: TGCGCCAGCAAGGGACAGGGAGCTAACTATGGCTACACCTTC
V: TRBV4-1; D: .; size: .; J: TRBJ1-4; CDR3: CASSRVFRETNEKLFF; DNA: TGCGCCAGCAGCCGAGTATTCAGGGAAACTAATGAAAAACTGTTTTTT
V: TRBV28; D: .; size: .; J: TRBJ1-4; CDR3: CASKITGWNEKLFF; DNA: TGTGCCAGCAAGATAACAGGGTGGAACGAAAAACTGTTTTTT
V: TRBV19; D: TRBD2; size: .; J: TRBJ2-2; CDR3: CASNSGSLVTGELFF; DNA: TGTGCCAGTAATAGCGGGAGTTTAGTCACCGGGGAGCTGTTTTTT
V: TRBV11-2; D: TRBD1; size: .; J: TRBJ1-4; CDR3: CASSLRTGGYEKLFF; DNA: TGTGCCAGCAGCCTCCGGACAGGGGGATATGAAAAACTGTTTTTT
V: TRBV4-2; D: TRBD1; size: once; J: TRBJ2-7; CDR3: CASKTGTAEIYEQYF; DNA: TGTGCCAGCAAAACGGGGACAGCGGAGATTTACGAGCAGTACTTC
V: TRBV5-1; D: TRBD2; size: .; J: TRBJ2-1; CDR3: CASSSGAGGSYNEQFF; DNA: TGCGCCAGCAGCTCCGGGGCGGGGGGCTCCTACAATGAGCAGTTCTTC
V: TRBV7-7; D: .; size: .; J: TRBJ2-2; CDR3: CASSLNRDAGELFF; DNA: TGTGCTAGCAGCCTAAACAGGGATGCCGGGGAGCTGTTTTTT
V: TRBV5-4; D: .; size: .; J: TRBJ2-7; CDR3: CASSQDPFEGEQYF; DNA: TGTGCCAGCAGCCAAGATCCATTCGAGGGCGAGCAGTACTTC
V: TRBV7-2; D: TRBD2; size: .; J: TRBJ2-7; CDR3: CASSPPSGRRYEQYF; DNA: TGTGCCAGCAGCCCTCCTAGCGGGAGGCGATACGAGCAGTACTTC
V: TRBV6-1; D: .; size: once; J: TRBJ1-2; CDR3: CASRDTLYGYTF; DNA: TGTGCCAGCCGAGACACACTCTATGGCTACACCTTC
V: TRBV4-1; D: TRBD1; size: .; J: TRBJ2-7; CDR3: CASSQTPTGASYEQYF; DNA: TGCGCCAGCAGCCAGACTCCGACAGGGGCCTCCTACGAGCAGTACTTC
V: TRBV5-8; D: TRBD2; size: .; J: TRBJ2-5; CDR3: CASSPTGTSGPNF; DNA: TGTGCCAGCAGCCCAACCGGGACTAGCGGGCCTAACTTC
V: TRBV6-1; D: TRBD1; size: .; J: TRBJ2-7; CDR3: CASSVRTGAASSYEQYF; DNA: TGTGCCAGCAGTGTACGGACAGGGGCCGCGAGCTCCTACGAGCAGTACTTC
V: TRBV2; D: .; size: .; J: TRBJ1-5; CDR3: CASSVAPGHQPQHF; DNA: TGTGCCAGCAGTGTGGCCCCAGGCCATCAGCCCCAGCATTTT
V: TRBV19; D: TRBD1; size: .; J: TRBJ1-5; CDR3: CASTTDRGGNQPQHF; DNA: TGTGCCAGTACCACGGACAGGGGAGGCAATCAGCCCCAGCATTTT
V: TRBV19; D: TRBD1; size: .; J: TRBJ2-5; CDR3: CASSPLRDRETQYF; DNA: TGTGCCAGTAGTCCCCTTCGGGACAGGGAGACCCAGTACTTC
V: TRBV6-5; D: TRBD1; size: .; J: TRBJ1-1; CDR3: CASRVEGALEAFF; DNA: TGTGCCAGCAGGGTGGAGGGGGCTTTGGAGGCTTTCTTT
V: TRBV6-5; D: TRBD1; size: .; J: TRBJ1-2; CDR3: CASGRQGANYGYTF; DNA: TGTGCCAGCGGAAGACAGGGGGCGAACTATGGCTACACCTTC
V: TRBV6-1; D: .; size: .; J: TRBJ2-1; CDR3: CASSDLVGSAYNEQFF; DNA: TGTGCCAGCAGTGATTTGGTGGGGTCGGCCTACAATGAGCAGTTCTTC
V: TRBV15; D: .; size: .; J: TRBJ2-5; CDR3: CATSAITRQETQYF; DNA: TGTGCCACCAGCGCTATTACGCGTCAAGAGACCCAGTACTTC
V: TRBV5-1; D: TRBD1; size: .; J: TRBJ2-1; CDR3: CASSLIGTGGYNEQFF; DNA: TGCGCCAGCAGCTTGATCGGGACAGGGGGCTACAATGAGCAGTTCTTC
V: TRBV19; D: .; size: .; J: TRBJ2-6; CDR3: CASRNTVSGANVLTF; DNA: TGTGCCAGTAGAAACACAGTCTCTGGGGCCAACGTCCTGACTTTC
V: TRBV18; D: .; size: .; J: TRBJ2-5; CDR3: CASSPGYQETQYF; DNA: TGTGCCAGCTCCCCGGGGTACCAAGAGACCCAGTACTTC
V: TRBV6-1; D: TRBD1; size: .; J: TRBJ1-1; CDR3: CASGRDSPSSTEAFF; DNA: TGTGCCAGCGGGCGGGACAGTCCCTCAAGCACTGAAGCTTTCTTT
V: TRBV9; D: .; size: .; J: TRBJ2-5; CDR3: CASSAAWERETQYF; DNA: TGTGCCAGCAGCGCTGCTTGGGAGAGGGAGACCCAGTACTTC
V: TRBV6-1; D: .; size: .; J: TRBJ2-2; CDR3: CASNPLAANTGELFF; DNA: TGTGCCAGCAACCCCCTGGCAGCGAACACCGGGGAGCTGTTTTTT